The clone carrying this T cell receptor (beta chain) was seen once. The entry originates in a study of blood T cell repertoires in COVID-19. Clones were sequenced by immunoSEQ multiplex PCR, and TCRdb holds only the in-frame ones, with some missing. The table records 160,000 or so clones, roughly 84% of them present only once. This CDR3 has 16 amino acids. The junction had 6 bases not matched to a gene; V was cut back by 3 bases and J by 5 bases. Germline CDR1 and CDR2: SGHTA and FQGTGA. This clonotype originated in a woman aged 50 to 60 with acute or convalescent COVID-19. Sequenced input: peripheral blood. The chain uses TRBV7-3 and TRBJ2-1, with 11 positions matching TRBD1. CDR3 sequence: CASSFRGGQGDNEQFF. DNA for the CDR3: TGTGCCAGCAGCTTCAGGGGGGGACAGGGGGACAATGAGCAGTTCTTC.